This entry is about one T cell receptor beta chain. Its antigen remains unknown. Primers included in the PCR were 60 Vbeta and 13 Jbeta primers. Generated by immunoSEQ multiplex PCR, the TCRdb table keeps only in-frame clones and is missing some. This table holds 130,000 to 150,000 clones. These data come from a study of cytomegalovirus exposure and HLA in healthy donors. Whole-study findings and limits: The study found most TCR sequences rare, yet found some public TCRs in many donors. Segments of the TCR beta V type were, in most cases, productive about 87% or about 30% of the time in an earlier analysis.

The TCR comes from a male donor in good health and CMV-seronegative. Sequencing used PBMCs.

This CDR3 reads CSVEDHRQPYTEAFF. The CDR3 DNA is TGCAGCGTTGAAGATCATCGACAGCCTTACACTGAAGCTTTCTTT. The rearrangement links TRBV29-1 to TRBJ1-1, with D possibly TRBD1 on 5 matching bases. V was cut by 0 bases and J by 3 bases, with 14 bases left in between. The CDR3 sequence is 15 residues long. In germline, CDR1 is SQVTM, CDR2 ANQGSEA.